Reported below is one TCR beta chain. Amplified TCR beta CDR3 regions came from RNA transcripts. RT-PCR in the first round (using the HTBI primer set) targeted the TCR CDR3. One entry per CDR3 protein results from TCRdb running MiXCR on the multiplex PCR reads. In the table there are 450,000 to 700,000 distinct CDR3 sequences, around 45% of which are singletons. The data are from a study of T cells in Graves' hyperthyroidism and ophthalmopathy. This clonotype was obtained from an adult woman with Graves' disease, either hyperthyroidism or ophthalmopathy (not recorded which). Sequenced input: peripheral blood or thyroid tissue (not recorded which).

The CDR3 bases are TGCAGCGTTTCAGCCCGGGGCTCCTTTTTGTGCACTGAAGCTTTCTTT. Encoded protein: CSVSARGSFLCTEAFF. V usage is TRBV29-1 and J usage is TRBJ1-1; D perhaps matches TRBD1 (5 bases). V was cut by 5 bases and J by 4 bases, with 23 bases left in between. The CDR3 contains 16 residues. Germline CDR1 reads SQVTM; CDR2 reads ANQGSEA.